This TCR beta chain was identified during a study of T-cell reconstitution after alpha-beta-depleted transplantation in children. The CDR3 has 15 residues. Germline trimming cut 2 bases from V and 8 bases from J; bases unmatched to any gene: 7. The germline V gene has CDR1 SGHDT and CDR2 YYEEEE. This clonotype was found many times. For TCRbeta, the library was prepared with unique molecular identifiers. From the PCR reads, TCRdb called clonotypes with MiXCR, one entry per CDR3 protein. The sample has 90,000 to 130,000 distinct CDR3 sequences, over 9% seen once. This sequence joins TRBV5-6 and TRBJ1-6, with 7 nucleotides matching TRBD1. Specimen: PBMCs from the stem cell graft donor, collected from the stem cell graft. The source is a human donor who donated a stem cell graft to a child with acute lymphoblastic leukemia. CDR3 coding DNA: TGTGCCAGCAGCTTAAGAACAGGGGATGATTCACCCCTCCACTTT. It specifies CASSLRTGDDSPLHF.